The T cell receptor (beta chain) described here comes from a study of response to subunit inactivated influenza vaccine. This clonotype has a single count. No antigen is known for it. TCRdb ran MiXCR on the RT-PCR reads and lists one entry per CDR3 protein. Among more than 150,000 distinct CDR3 sequences listed, about 10% were seen once. V shed 4 bases and J shed 2 bases, with 30 bases lying between them. CDR3 length: 20 residues. Study conclusions and caveats: Seasonal influenza vaccination, on each occasion, was suggested by the authors to recruit few new T cells.

The rearrangement uses TRBV12-3 or TRBV12-4 and TRBJ2-7; tentatively, D is TRBD1 (5 bases). This TCR came from a man between 50 and 75 years old who received an inactivated influenza vaccine. Sequencing used CD8+ T cells sorted from PBMCs, obtained about 23 months after vaccination. CDR3: CASSSPIYTRAVRHPYEQYF. CDR3 DNA sequence: TGTGCCAGCAGTTCCCCCATATACACCAGGGCGGTTCGTCACCCCTACGAGCAGTACTTC.